This record concerns one TCR beta chain sequence. The antigen is unknown. This record comes from a study of beta chain features in type 1 diabetes. The authors obtained over 95% purity in all sorted populations. Study-wide results and caveats: HLA effects on TCRB rearrangement stayed unresolved here. At VDJ recombination sites, type 1 diabetes patients had fewer insertions and more deleted nucleotides.

Reverse transcription of all isolated RNA meant that expressed TCRB transcripts were sequenced. Repertoires were generated with immunoSEQ multiplex PCR, while TCRdb's copy carries only in-frame clones and drops some. The table lists about 180,000 clones, around an eighth of them singletons, with 0.55% to 0.8% in the top ten. Losses at the gene ends were 0 bases for V and 7 bases for J; bases not matched to a gene: 1. The germline CDR1 and CDR2 sequences are SGHNT and YYREEE (reference sequence). The CDR3 is made up of 15 amino acids. The chain has TRBV5-4 and TRBJ2-1, with TRBD2 matching over 13 bases. The sequenced sample was central memory CD4+ T cells from blood. The origin of this receptor is a woman aged 18-29 years in good health. CDR3 nucleotides: TGTGCCAGCAGCTTGGTGACTAGCGGGAGGAATGAGCAGTTCTTC. Amino acid sequence: CASSLVTSGRNEQFF.